The clone carrying this T cell receptor beta chain was seen only a few times. Antigen: not known. This entry comes from a study of T cell repertoires in cytomegalovirus infection. Study in general: Carrying CMV and the relevant HLA type showed in public TCR beta signatures. Study-level points and caveats: Summed public TCR beta family frequency identified CMV carriers bearing the relevant HLA.

TCRdb reprocessed the reads via MiXCR and lists one record per CDR3 protein. The sample yields under 800,000 distinct CDR3 sequences, more than 20% seen once. The CDR3 is made up of 16 amino acids. The V end lost 0 bases, the J end lost 2 bases, and 11 bases lay between the germline ends. Germline-derived CDR1 and CDR2 are MNHEY and SVGAGI. The gene calls are TRBV6-5 and TRBJ2-1; D gene ambiguous. The clonotype was recovered from a human donor in good health (CMV status not recorded). Some clones in this sample may be carry-over from other donors' samples. Sequences were obtained from CD8+ T cells from PBMCs. The CDR3: CASSYSRHFTYNEQFF. The CDR3 bases are TGTGCCAGCAGTTACTCGCGGCATTTTACCTACAATGAGCAGTTCTTC.